This record covers a single T cell receptor beta chain. Antigen unknown. Patients were excluded for autoimmune disease history or systemic immunosuppression. Sequenced by immunoSEQ multiplex PCR; TCRdb stores in-frame clones only, minus some. In the table there are roughly 26,000 clones, about 74% of which are singletons. This entry belongs to a study of OX40 agonist ivuxolimab in advanced cancers. Study context: Three individuals attained partial responses, comprising one hepatocellular carcinoma case and two cutaneous melanoma cases.

This CDR3 contains 18 residues. Trimming took 4 bases from V and 0 from J; bases not matched to a gene: 13. Germline V gene sequence: CDR1 SGHRS, CDR2 YFSETQ. General observations from the study: Both CD4+ and CD8+ T cell populations in blood had undergone clonal expansion by week 6 at 0.1 to 3.0 mg/kg. Expanded clones were, on average, more numerous among CD8+ T cells than CD4+.

Specimen: CD4+ or CD8+ T cells sorted from blood, collected in a trial of the OX40 agonist ivuxolimab. The clonotype comes from an adult with an advanced solid tumor such as melanoma, head and neck, liver or kidney cancer. This chain connects TRBV5-1 to TRBJ1-1; 9 bases match TRBD1. The CDR3 loop reads CASSPSAGQGPMNTEAFF. CDR3 coding DNA: TGCGCCAGCAGCCCCAGTGCCGGACAGGGGCCTATGAACACTGAAGCTTTCTTT.